A selection of T cell receptor beta chains follows, all from one sample in a study of blood T cell repertoires in COVID-19. This table comes from immunoSEQ multiplex PCR, and its TCRdb copy is limited to in-frame clones, with some not included. The sample gives about 330,000 clones, 86% of which show up once; around 1.5% is in the top ten. The material sequenced was peripheral blood. The receptors originated from a woman between 45 and 60 years old with acute or convalescent COVID-19. Each CDR3 is given with its conserved first and last residue. A D gene is named only where the DNA matches it firmly. The size of a clone is reported for some rows only, either as once, few or many, or as a class for expanded clones.

cdr3_nt,cdr3_aa,clone_size,d_call,v_call,j_call
TGTGCCAGCTGCGAGGGCTCGACCAATCAGCCCCAGCATTTT,CASCEGSTNQPQHF,.,.,TRBV6-5,TRBJ1-5
TGTGCCAGCAGCGGATTGAGCGGGACCAACTACGAGCAGTACTTC,CASSGLSGTNYEQYF,.,TRBD2,TRBV5-4,TRBJ2-7
TGTGCCAGCAGCTTATACCAGCGGGAGAGCTACGAGCAGTACTTC,CASSLYQRESYEQYF,.,TRBD2,TRBV7-9,TRBJ2-7
TGTGCCAGCCAAGCGGGAGGGCCGCTAGAGACCCAGTACTTC,CASQAGGPLETQYF,.,TRBD2,TRBV6-5,TRBJ2-5
TGCGCCAGCAGCCAAGGAGCCGCGGACAGGGGACGGGCTTTCTTT,CASSQGAADRGRAFF,.,TRBD1,TRBV4-3,TRBJ1-1
TGTGCCAGCAGTCTAGGGACAGGGGGTGGGAACACTGAAGCTTTCTTT,CASSLGTGGGNTEAFF,many,TRBD1,TRBV27,TRBJ1-1
TGCGCCAGCAGCTTGGTTCCTAGCGGGGGGGGCACAGATACGCAGTATTTT,CASSLVPSGGGTDTQYF,.,TRBD2,TRBV5-1,TRBJ2-3
TGTGCCAGCAACGCGGGGGGTGGGTATGGCTACACCTTC,CASNAGGGYGYTF,.,.,TRBV27,TRBJ1-2
TGTGCCAGCAGCTCAACGGGACTAGCGGGAGAGGGAGAGCAGTTCTTC,CASSSTGLAGEGEQFF,.,TRBD2,TRBV5-5,TRBJ2-1
TGTGCCAGCAGCCGGGTGACTAAAGAGACCCAGTACTTC,CASSRVTKETQYF,.,.,TRBV5-6,TRBJ2-5
TGTGCCAGCAGTCCCCCGGGAGGAGACTATGGCTACACCTTC,CASSPPGGDYGYTF,.,.,TRBV28,TRBJ1-2
TGTGCCAGCAGTTTCTTGCGGGAGGGTTGGGAGCAGTACTTC,CASSFLREGWEQYF,.,TRBD2,TRBV28,TRBJ2-7
TGTGCCAGTAGTATAGCCCCGGGACAGGGTAGGGAGACCCAGTACTTC,CASSIAPGQGRETQYF,.,TRBD1,TRBV19,TRBJ2-5
TGTGCCAGCAGAACCGACAGGGTCTGGTCACCCCTCCACTTT,CASRTDRVWSPLHF,.,TRBD1,TRBV6-5,TRBJ1-6
TGTGCCAGCAGAACGAACAGGGAACACGAGCAGTACTTC,CASRTNREHEQYF,.,.,TRBV28,TRBJ2-7
TGTGCCAGCAGTTTAGTGGGACATCCGCAGTACTTC,CASSLVGHPQYF,.,.,TRBV28,TRBJ2-7
TGTGCCACTTCGGACAGGGTGCAGCCCCAGCATTTT,CATSDRVQPQHF,.,TRBD1,TRBV12-3/TRBV12-4,TRBJ1-5
TGTGCCAGCAGCGCAGATCCCGGACAGGGGAAAACTGAAGCTTTCTTT,CASSADPGQGKTEAFF,.,TRBD1,TRBV5-4,TRBJ1-1
TGTGCCACCAGTGGACAGCTAGAGAACACTGAAGCTTTCTTT,CATSGQLENTEAFF,.,.,TRBV15,TRBJ1-1
TGTGCCAGCTCACCAACTAGGAGCCAAGAGACCCAGTACTTC,CASSPTRSQETQYF,once,.,TRBV18,TRBJ2-5
TGTGCCAGCAACATAGCGGGAGTTAGAGATGAGCAGTTCTTC,CASNIAGVRDEQFF,.,TRBD2,TRBV28,TRBJ2-1
TGTGCCAGCAGGGACCCTAGCGGAACATTTAAGGGAGATACGCAGTATTTT,CASRDPSGTFKGDTQYF,.,TRBD2,TRBV27,TRBJ2-3
TGTGCCAGCAGTCCGGGACTAGCGACCACAGATACGCAGTATTTT,CASSPGLATTDTQYF,.,TRBD2,TRBV27,TRBJ2-3
TGTGCCAGCAGCTTAGCGAGGCGAGGTGGGGCCAACGTCCTGACTTTC,CASSLARRGGANVLTF,.,.,TRBV7-7,TRBJ2-6
TGCGCCAGCAGCCAAGGTTCTACTAGCGGGGGGCTCTCCTACGAGCAGTACTTC,CASSQGSTSGGLSYEQYF,.,TRBD2,TRBV4-1,TRBJ2-7
TGTGCCAGTAGTATGACTAGCGGGAGGAGTGAGACCCAGTACTTC,CASSMTSGRSETQYF,.,TRBD2,TRBV19,TRBJ2-5
TGCAGCGTTATCCTAGCGGGGAATCAGCCCCAGCATTTT,CSVILAGNQPQHF,.,.,TRBV29-1,TRBJ1-5
TGTGCCAGCAGCCAACTTTACTCTGGAAACACCATATATTTT,CASSQLYSGNTIYF,.,.,TRBV4-2,TRBJ1-3
TGTGCCAGCAGTCCTCCCTCTAGCGGGAGACCCTACGAGCAGTACTTC,CASSPPSSGRPYEQYF,.,TRBD2,TRBV7-2,TRBJ2-7
TGTGCCAGCAGCCGGGAGGGAGCGGGAGGTTCGGCCCGAAGCTCCTACAATGAGCAGTTCTTC,CASSREGAGGSARSSYNEQFF,few,TRBD2,TRBV2,TRBJ2-1
TGTGCCAGCAGATTAAGCCCGGCCGTAGCGGGAGGATCCAATGAGCAGTTCTTC,CASRLSPAVAGGSNEQFF,.,TRBD2,TRBV11-2,TRBJ2-1
TGTGCCAGCTATACCAGGAGGAGGGACAGTAAGAGCTCCTACAATGAGCAGTTCTTC,CASYTRRRDSKSSYNEQFF,.,.,TRBV28,TRBJ2-1